These 9 T cell receptor beta chains were all obtained from the same sample, sequenced in a study of T-cell reconstitution after alpha-beta-depleted transplantation in children. Unique molecular identifiers were built into the TCRbeta library. TCRdb fed the PCR reads into MiXCR, producing one record per CDR3 protein. The repertoire holds approximately 190,000 distinct CDR3 sequences, just under 6.5% seen once, with around 4.4% in the top ten. Sequencing used PBMCs, obtained before TCRalphabeta/CD19-depleted stem cell transplant. The source is a girl younger than two with combined immunodeficiency, due to receive a stem cell transplant.

This clonotype has ten or more counts. This chain links TRBV28 with TRBJ1-6; 8 nucleotides align to TRBD1. The V gene end was trimmed by 6 bases and the J gene end by 10 bases; junction bases not matched to a gene: 8. Germline V gene data show CDR1 as MDHEN and CDR2 as SYDVKM. The CDR3 length is 14 residues. The DNA for the CDR3 is TGTGCCAGCAGCCAGTCAGGGGGCAGGTCACCCCTCCACTTT. It codes for CASSQSGGRSPLHF.

This clonotype was detected a few times. V usage is TRBV14 and J usage is TRBJ2-6; unclear D gene. V was shortened by 4 bases and J by 3 bases, with 13 bases between the two germline ends. The CDR3 runs 16 residues. Germline V gene sequence: CDR1 SGHDN, CDR2 FVKESK. CDR3 nucleotides: TGTGCCAGCAGCCCGGACCGTTTTTTTGGGGCCAACGTCCTGACTTTC. Protein sequence: CASSPDRFFGANVLTF.

This clonotype was detected ten times or more. V gene TRBV20-1 combines with J gene TRBJ2-5, with 11 positions matching TRBD2. From germline, CDR1 is DFQATT and CDR2 SNEGSKA (reference sequence). The V and J ends lost 5 bases and 7 bases, in that order; junction bases with no gene match: 18. The CDR3 length is 17 residues. In DNA form, the CDR3 reads TGCAGTGCTGGCGGTGTAGCGGGGGGGCCGAGTTTGGGGACCCAGTACTTC. Translated, it gives CSAGGVAGGPSLGTQYF.

The chain links TRBV20-1 to TRBJ2-1; D is perhaps TRBD2 (7 bases). This CDR3 is built from 18 residues. V lost 1 base, J lost 3 bases, and 22 bases lay in between. The V gene's germline CDR1 is DFQATT and CDR2 SNEGSKA (reference sequence). The CDR3 protein is CSARASRGGRTLYNEQFF. The CDR3, as DNA: TGCAGTGCTAGAGCCAGTAGGGGGGGGCGGACCCTCTACAATGAGCAGTTCTTC.

This clonotype was picked up many times. The rearrangement uses TRBV29-1 and TRBJ2-1; 7 positions agree with TRBD2. With V trimmed by 5 bases and J by 4 bases, 5 bases remained unmatched. The CDR3 is 13 amino acids. CDR1 and CDR2 (germline): SQVTM, ANQGSEA. The CDR3 is CSVTASGYNEQFF. DNA for the CDR3: TGCAGCGTTACGGCTAGCGGATACAATGAGCAGTTCTTC.

The chain joins TRBV3-1 to TRBJ1-2; 8 positions match TRBD1. CDR1 and CDR2 from the germline V gene are LGHDT and YNNKEL (reference sequence). V lost 4 bases to trimming and J lost 2 bases; unmatched junction nucleotides: 3. The CDR3 totals 14 residues. The CDR3 DNA is TGTGCCAGCAGCCGGACAGGGATGAACTATGGCTACACCTTC. Protein sequence: CASSRTGMNYGYTF.

This clonotype was counted ten times or more. This chain connects TRBV6-2 or TRBV6-3 to TRBJ1-5; 8 nucleotides align to TRBD1. The germline CDR1 and CDR2 sequences are MNHEY and SVGEGT. The CDR3 sequence is 15 residues long. Losses at the gene ends were 1 base for V and 3 bases for J; bases not matched to a gene: 2. In DNA form, the CDR3 reads TGTGCCAGCAGTTACTGGGGACAGGCCAATCAGCCCCAGCATTTT. Its protein is CASSYWGQANQPQHF.

There are many counts of this clonotype. The V call is TRBV19, the J call TRBJ2-2, with a possible D match to TRBD2 (6 bases). V lost 11 bases and J lost 6, with 22 bases in between. The germline CDR1 and CDR2 sequences are LNHDA and SQIVND (reference sequence). This CDR3 region has 15 residues. The DNA of the CDR3 is TGTGCCTCCCAGTTGGGGGGTTGGTTGTCCGGGGAGCTGTTTTTT. Translation gives CASQLGGWLSGELFF.

This chain links TRBV4-1 with TRBJ1-5; no firm D call. The length of the CDR3 is 14 residues. V shed 0 bases and J shed 2 bases, with 5 bases lying between them. Germline V gene data show CDR1 as MGHRA and CDR2 as YSYEKL. CDR3 loop: CASSQDMGNQPQHF. The CDR3 DNA reads TGCGCCAGCAGCCAAGATATGGGCAATCAGCCCCAGCATTTT.